The source of this T cell receptor (beta chain) is a study of cytomegalovirus exposure and HLA in healthy donors. The PCR contained 60 Vbeta and 13 Jbeta primers. Profiling relied on immunoSEQ multiplex PCR, and the TCRdb table lists in-frame clones only, not all of them. This sample has about 85,000 clones; 80% occur once, and the top ten carry more than 20%. The CDR3 sequence is 12 residues long. From germline, CDR1 is SGHVS and CDR2 FQNEAQ. With 2 bases removed from V and 4 bases from J, the gap between germline ends came to 5 bases. The sequenced sample consisted of PBMCs. This sequence was found in a woman aged 50 to 60 in good health and CMV-seropositive. V gene TRBV7-8 combines with J gene TRBJ2-5; D gene uncertain. CDR3 in DNA: TGTGCCAGCAGCTTAATCAGAGAGACCCAGTACTTC. Translated: CASSLIRETQYF.